Shown below are 18 T cell receptor beta chains from a single sample sequenced in a study of T-cell reconstitution after alpha-beta-depleted transplantation in children. Researchers prepared the TCRbeta library using unique molecular identifiers, the study reports. Each CDR3 protein gets one entry after TCRdb re-called the PCR reads with MiXCR. The sample records around 960,000 distinct CDR3 sequences, about 26% being singletons. The sample here was PBMCs, mostly from graft donor cells, taken 360 days after TCRalphabeta/CD19-depleted stem cell transplant. The origin of the receptors is a boy less than two years old who had a stem cell transplant for SCID, so the T cells may come from the graft donor.

V and J are TRBV12-3 or TRBV12-4 and TRBJ2-7; 8 bases are a match to TRBD2. The CDR3 extends over 14 amino acids. Trimming removed 3 bases from V and 6 bases from J; junction bases left unmatched: 7. The CDR3 loop is CASSFGGLVLEQYF. Written as DNA, the CDR3 is TGTGCCAGCAGTTTTGGGGGACTAGTCCTCGAGCAGTACTTC.

The table lists this clonotype with many counts. The chain has TRBV20-1 and TRBJ1-5; D ambiguous. The CDR3 runs 13 residues. Germline loops: CDR1 DFQATT, CDR2 SNEGSKA (reference sequence). Between the trimmed V and J ends, which lost 2 bases and 3 bases, there was a span of 8 bases. The CDR3 here is CSARPGYNQPQHF. CDR3 DNA: TGCAGTGCTAGACCGGGGTACAATCAGCCCCAGCATTTT.

The chain employs TRBV7-9 and TRBJ2-7; D is unclear. The ends were cut back, 8 bases at V and 3 bases at J, with 11 bases in the middle. In germline, CDR1 is SEHNR, CDR2 FQNEAQ (reference sequence). This CDR3 has 12 amino acids. CDR3 in DNA: TGTGCCAGCGACAAAGAGAGCTACGAGCAGTACTTC. This sequence encodes CASDKESYEQYF.

The table lists this clonotype with a few counts. J is TRBJ1-4 and V is TRBV4-2; D gene ambiguous. Between the trimmed V and J ends, which lost 1 base and 1 base, there was a span of 16 bases. The CDR3 totals 18 residues. Germline-derived CDR1 and CDR2 are LGHNA and YNFKEQ. CDR3 protein: CASSQVWETGVTNEKLFF. Here the CDR3 DNA reads TGTGCCAGCAGCCAAGTGTGGGAGACCGGGGTAACTAATGAAAAACTGTTTTTT.

The chain employs TRBV14 and TRBJ2-2; D gene ambiguous. The CDR3 runs 13 residues. V was pared by 0 bases and J by 8 bases, with 7 bases between. The V gene's germline CDR1 is SGHDN and CDR2 FVKESK. CDR3 loop: CASSQDFSGELFF. The CDR3 DNA sequence: TGTGCCAGCAGCCAAGATTTCAGTGGGGAGCTGTTTTTT.

This clonotype was found a few times. This chain links TRBV7-2 with TRBJ2-3, with 7 bases lining up with TRBD2. The CDR3 totals 17 residues. The junction had 9 bases not matched to a gene; V was cut back by 2 bases and J by 1 base. Germline-derived CDR1 and CDR2 are SGHTA and FQGNSA. Written as DNA, the CDR3 is TGTGCCAGCAGCTTATTTAGACTAGCCTCGGGCACAGATACGCAGTATTTT. Its protein is CASSLFRLASGTDTQYF.

Only a few counts were recorded for this clonotype. The chain links TRBV20-1 to TRBJ2-3; TRBD2 is a possible D gene (6 bases). CDR1 DFQATT and CDR2 SNEGSKA come from the germline V gene (reference sequence). V was cut by 0 bases and J by 10 bases, with 23 bases left in between. The CDR3 consists of 16 residues. In DNA, the CDR3 is TGCAGTGCTAGAGATCTGGCTAGCGAATATACCCGGGCGCAGTATTTT. It specifies CSARDLASEYTRAQYF.

This clonotype was found many times. The J gene is TRBJ2-1, the V gene TRBV14; D is uncertain. Trimming shortened V by 1 base and J by 1 base, and 14 bases separated the two germline ends. The CDR3 extends over 17 amino acids. The germline V gene has CDR1 SGHDN and CDR2 FVKESK. CDR3 loop: CASSQAPRDMSYNEQFF. CDR3 sequence (DNA): TGTGCCAGCAGCCAAGCACCCCGAGACATGTCCTACAATGAGCAGTTCTTC.

This sequence joins TRBV20-1 and TRBJ2-7; D is undetermined. Germline CDR1 DFQATT, CDR2 SNEGSKA (reference sequence). Deletions cut 1 base from V and 0 bases from J, with 7 bases between. The CDR3 length is 13 residues. CDR3 sequence (DNA): TGCAGTGCTAGAGTAAAGAACTCCTACGAGCAGTACTTC. Its protein is CSARVKNSYEQYF.

This chain connects TRBV5-1 to TRBJ1-3, with D maybe TRBD1 (6 bases). V lost 4 bases, J lost 1 base, and 18 bases lay in between. This CDR3 has 17 residues. CDR1 is SGHRS and CDR2 is YFSETQ in the germline V gene. CDR3 sequence: CASSTRTADPSGNTIYF. CDR3 nucleotides: TGCGCCAGCAGCACCCGGACAGCGGACCCTTCTGGAAACACCATATATTTT.

This chain links TRBV12-3 or TRBV12-4 with TRBJ2-4; D perhaps matches TRBD2 (5 bases). V lost 7 bases, J lost 5 bases, and 15 bases lay in between. The CDR3 is 14 residues long. The CDR3 sequence: CASTDYRAENIQYF. CDR3 nucleotides: TGTGCCAGCACCGACTACCGGGCCGAAAACATTCAGTACTTC.

The gene calls are TRBV12-3 or TRBV12-4 and TRBJ2-3, with 7 bases that match TRBD1. V trimming: 5 bases; J trimming: 1 base; junction bases outside the gene matches: 3. The CDR3 has 14 amino acids. This CDR3 reads CASSTGERTDTQYF. The CDR3 DNA reads as TGTGCCAGCAGTACAGGGGAGCGCACAGATACGCAGTATTTT.

The CDR3 nucleotides are TGTGCCAGCAGCGCGGCGAGGTGGGATCATGAAAAACTGTTTTTT. Protein sequence: CASSAARWDHEKLFF. The chain links TRBV5-5 to TRBJ1-4; no firm D call. CDR3 size: 15 residues. Per the germline V gene, CDR1 is SGHKS and CDR2 is YYEKEE (reference sequence). Trimming took off 4 bases at V and 6 bases at J, with 16 bases between the two ends.

The rearrangement links TRBV20-1 to TRBJ2-7; 11 nucleotides agree with TRBD2. V dropped 0 bases and J dropped 5; count of bases not matched to a gene: 6. The CDR3 runs to 15 residues. CDR1 and CDR2 from the germline V gene are DFQATT and SNEGSKA (reference sequence). CDR3 residues: CSARDLLAGGNEQYF. Written as DNA, the CDR3 is TGCAGTGCTAGAGATCTCCTAGCGGGGGGTAACGAGCAGTACTTC.

This chain connects TRBV7-9 to TRBJ2-7; weak D call: TRBD2 (5 bases). The V end lost 5 bases, the J end lost 6 bases, and 20 bases lay between the germline ends. The CDR3 sequence is 15 residues long. Germline CDR1 and CDR2: SEHNR and FQNEAQ (reference sequence). The DNA of the CDR3 is TGTGCCAGCAGCCCCCCCGGTAGCGTAATAGGCGAGCAGTACTTC. As protein: CASSPPGSVIGEQYF.

This rearrangement joins TRBV2 to TRBJ2-6; the D gene is possibly TRBD2 (6 bases). Germline V gene sequence: CDR1 SNHLY, CDR2 FYNNEI. The CDR3 has 16 residues. Trimming took off 6 bases at V and 0 bases at J, with 12 bases between the two ends. This chain's CDR3 is CASREGRISGANVLTF. CDR3 nucleotide sequence: TGTGCCAGCAGGGAGGGACGGATCTCTGGGGCCAACGTCCTGACTTTC.

The rearrangement uses TRBV6-1 and TRBJ2-7; possibly TRBD1 or TRBD2 for D (5 bases each). The CDR3 is made up of 15 amino acids. CDR1 and CDR2 from the germline V gene are MNHNS and SASEGT. The ends were cut back, 6 bases at V and 0 bases at J, with 15 bases in the middle. The CDR3, as DNA: TGTGCCAGCAGGTCGACCGGGACCGCCTCCTACGAGCAGTACTTC. Amino acids: CASRSTGTASYEQYF.

V is TRBV4-1 and J is TRBJ2-7; D is perhaps TRBD2 (5 bases). V lost 0 bases and J 0 bases, leaving 9 bases between the germline ends. The CDR3 loop spans 15 amino acids. CDR1 is MGHRA and CDR2 is YSYEKL in the germline V gene. This chain's CDR3 is CASSQDPTSSYEQYF. In DNA form, the CDR3 reads TGCGCCAGCAGCCAAGATCCAACTAGCTCCTACGAGCAGTACTTC.